Sequencing of this T cell receptor beta chain was carried out in a study of cytomegalovirus exposure and HLA in healthy donors. Study background: Genetic ancestry analysis placed 75% to 85% of the roughly 400 donors that were genotyped in the Caucasian-associated cluster.

PCR primers comprised 60 Vbeta and 13 Jbeta primers. Profiling relied on immunoSEQ multiplex PCR, and the TCRdb table lists in-frame clones only, not all of them. In the table there are some 190,000 clones, around 79% of which are singletons. Remarks on this clone: Its target is not known.

Germline loops: CDR1 SGHNT, CDR2 YYREEE (reference sequence). V lost 7 bases and J 2 bases, leaving 17 bases between the germline ends. This CDR3 is 15 amino acids long. Donors consisted of healthy bone marrow donors. The donors, nominally healthy at sampling, likely had unrecorded immune exposures. Findings and caveats of the study: For cytomegalovirus status, the classifier reportedly gave diagnoses with high specificity and sensitivity.

The chain is built from TRBV5-4 and TRBJ2-3, with D maybe TRBD2 (6 bases). The sample was PBMCs. The sequence derives from a woman in her fifties or sixties in good health and CMV-seronegative. CDR3 coding DNA: TGTGCCAGCTCATCGACCGGGACTGCCACAGATACGCAGTATTTT. The encoded protein is CASSSTGTATDTQYF.